The clone carrying this T cell receptor (beta chain) has only one observation. The sample comes from a study of brain T cells in children with intractable seizures. The method was immunoSEQ multiplex PCR; TCRdb's version includes in-frame clones alone and lacks a portion of them. The repertoire consists of about 80,000 clones, with around 91% occurring once and the leading ten covering approximately 25%. This CDR3 spans 14 amino acids. Germline trimming cut 1 base from V and 8 bases from J; bases unmatched to any gene: 7. The germline CDR1 and CDR2 sequences are LGHDT and YNNKEL (reference sequence).

This sample comprised peripheral blood, obtained at surgery. The sequence was collected from a girl aged 2-10 years with Rasmussen encephalitis and intractable seizures. This chain links TRBV3-1 (or the pseudogene TRBV3-2) with TRBJ1-2; 7 positions agree with TRBD1. CDR3 nucleotide sequence: TGTGCCAGCAGCCAAGCCCACAGGGGCGGCGGCTACACCTTC. It translates to CASSQAHRGGGYTF.